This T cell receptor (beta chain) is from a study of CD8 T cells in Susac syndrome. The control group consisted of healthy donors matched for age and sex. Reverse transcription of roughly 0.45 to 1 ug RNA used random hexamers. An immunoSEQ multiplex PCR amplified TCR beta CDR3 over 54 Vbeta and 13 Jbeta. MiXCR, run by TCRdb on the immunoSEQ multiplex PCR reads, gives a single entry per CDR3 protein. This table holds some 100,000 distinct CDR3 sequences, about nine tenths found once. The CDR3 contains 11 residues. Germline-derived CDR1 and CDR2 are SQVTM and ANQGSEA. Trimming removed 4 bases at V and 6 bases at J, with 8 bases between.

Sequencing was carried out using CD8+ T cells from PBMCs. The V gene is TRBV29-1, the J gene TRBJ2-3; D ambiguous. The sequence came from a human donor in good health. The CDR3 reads CSVGVQDTQYF. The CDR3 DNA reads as TGCAGCGTTGGGGTCCAGGATACGCAGTATTTT.